This T cell receptor beta chain was obtained from a study of T-cell memory formation after mild COVID-19. In germline, CDR1 is SGHVS, CDR2 FQNEAQ. Losses at the gene ends were 4 bases for V and 2 bases for J; bases not matched to a gene: 5. The CDR3 consists of 17 residues. TCRdb called the 5' RACE reads again in MiXCR, with one record for every CDR3 protein. This table has almost 550,000 distinct CDR3 sequences, roughly 21% appearing once. Sequencing used PBMCs or a T cell subset sorted from them (not recorded which). This TCR was sampled from an adult woman who had mild COVID-19 (a few samples of this study predate the infection). Cell type and time point are not known. This chain joins TRBV7-8 and TRBJ2-1, with TRBD2 identical over 13 bases. The chain's CDR3 is CASSSTSGGPAYNEQFF. CDR3 nucleotide sequence: TGTGCCAGCAGCTCGACTAGCGGGGGGCCTGCCTACAATGAGCAGTTCTTC.